The 23 T cell receptor beta chains reported below all come from one sample, sequenced in a study of response to subunit inactivated influenza vaccine. TCRdb ran MiXCR on the RT-PCR reads and lists one entry per CDR3 protein. The table lists roughly 620,000 distinct CDR3 sequences, around 11% of them singletons. These data also formed part of another study, on T cells expressing NK-cell markers. That work adds: Template switching by 5'RACE with UMIs generated the TCR beta cDNA.

Material: PBMCs from blood, obtained on the day of vaccination. The origin of the receptors is a man aged 50-60 years who received an inactivated influenza vaccine.

The chain is built from TRBV28 and TRBJ2-1; 7 bases fit TRBD1. The ends lost 6 bases at V and 9 bases at J; junction bases unmatched: 8. CDR3 length: 13 residues. The germline gives CDR1 MDHEN, CDR2 SYDVKM. The CDR3 loop reads CASRGTGVGEQFF. CDR3 nucleotides: TGTGCCAGCAGGGGCACAGGGGTGGGTGAGCAGTTCTTC.

The gene calls are TRBV14 and TRBJ1-6; no definite D call. With 3 bases removed from V and 8 bases from J, the gap between germline ends came to 11 bases. Germline assignment: CDR1 SGHDN and CDR2 FVKESK. This CDR3 spans 14 amino acids. The CDR3, as DNA: TGTGCCAGCAGCCAGGAGTCCGCCTATTCACCCCTCCACTTT. Translating it yields CASSQESAYSPLHF.

Note on this clonotype: A single base separates this from a much larger clone, so it may be a read error. This chain joins TRBV28 and TRBJ1-6; D is unresolved. There are 13 residues in the CDR3. The germline gives CDR1 MDHEN, CDR2 SYDVKM. V lost 6 bases, J lost 1 base, and 4 bases lay in between. This CDR3 reads CASSQSYNSPLHF. CDR3 DNA: TGTGCCAGCAGCCAATCCTATAATTCACCCCTCCACTTT.

J is TRBJ1-2 and V is TRBV12-3 or TRBV12-4, with 8 bases identical to TRBD1. The CDR3 has 14 residues. With V trimmed by 5 bases and J by 5 bases, 7 bases remained unmatched. The DNA of the CDR3 is TGTGCCAGCAGTGGGGGACAGGCTGATTATGGCTACACCTTC. Translating it yields CASSGGQADYGYTF.

This clonotype was seen only a few times. The gene calls are TRBV7-9 and TRBJ2-3; either TRBD1 or TRBD2 may fit D (5 bases each). Trimming removed 5 bases from V and 7 bases from J, with 22 bases in between. The CDR3 runs 16 residues. CDR1 is SEHNR, CDR2 FQNEAQ, per germline (reference sequence). This CDR3 is CASSPREGRAGNTQYF. The CDR3 DNA sequence: TGTGCCAGCAGCCCCCGCGAGGGCAGGGCTGGGAATACGCAGTATTTT. The variable domain in full, completed from reference TRBV7-9 and TRBJ2-3, reads DTGVSQNPRHKITKRGQNVTFRCDPISEHNRLYWYRQTLGQGPEFLTYFQNEAQLEKSRLLSDRFSAERPKGSFSTLEIQRTEQGDSAMYLCASSPREGRAGNTQYFGPGTRLTVL.

The sample holds a few counts of this clonotype. This chain links TRBV4-3 with TRBJ2-3; 9 bases align to TRBD2. Germline V gives CDR1 LGHNA, CDR2 YSLEER. The CDR3 totals 16 residues. V lost 4 bases to trimming and J lost 0 bases; unmatched junction nucleotides: 5. CDR3 protein: CASSRTSEYSTDTQYF. The CDR3 bases are TGCGCCAGCAGCCGGACTAGCGAGTATAGCACAGATACGCAGTATTTT.

A few counts support this clonotype. The chain carries TRBV4-2 and TRBJ2-3; TRBD2 agrees at 10 bases. The germline gives CDR1 LGHNA, CDR2 YNFKEQ. The CDR3 covers 17 residues. Trimming at V came to 0 bases and at J to 4 bases, leaving 7 bases not matched to a gene. CDR3 region: CASSQDFLAGVPDTQYF. The CDR3 DNA follows: TGTGCCAGCAGCCAAGATTTCCTAGCGGGAGTCCCAGATACGCAGTATTTT.

This clonotype was detected a few times. V is TRBV4-3 and J is TRBJ2-3, with 8 bases fitting TRBD2. This CDR3 contains 18 residues. Trimming removed 0 bases from V and 5 bases from J; junction bases left unmatched: 13. Per the germline V gene, CDR1 is LGHNA and CDR2 is YSLEER. CDR3 protein: CASSQDLDLAGGLDTQYF. CDR3 nucleotide sequence: TGCGCCAGCAGCCAAGATCTTGACCTTGCGGGAGGATTAGATACGCAGTATTTT.

In its sample, this clonotype was seen many times. This rearrangement joins TRBV5-1 to TRBJ2-5; D gene uncertain. The V and J ends lost 4 bases and 0 bases respectively, with 10 bases between them. CDR3 size: 14 residues. CDR1 and CDR2 (germline): SGHRS, YFSETQ. CDR3 loop: CASSHRSNQETQYF. CDR3 nucleotides: TGCGCCAGCAGCCACCGATCTAACCAAGAGACCCAGTACTTC. Complete variable domain (other parts from reference TRBV5-1 and TRBJ2-5): KAGVTQTPRYLIKTRGQQVTLSCSPISGHRSVSWYQQTPGQGLQFLFEYFSETQRNKGNFPGRFSGRQFSNSRSEMNVSTLELGDSALYLCASSHRSNQETQYFGPGTRLLVL.

The chain combines TRBV11-2 with TRBJ2-3; 9 bases are shared with TRBD2. The CDR3 totals 15 residues. J was trimmed by 4 bases and V by 11 bases; bases with no gene match: 13. Germline loops: CDR1 SGHAT, CDR2 FQNNGV. CDR3 sequence reads: CAEQLVSGGPDTQYF. Here the CDR3 DNA reads TGTGCCGAGCAGCTGGTTAGCGGGGGTCCAGATACGCAGTATTTT.

This clonotype was counted many times. This chain connects TRBV7-9 to TRBJ2-7; the match to TRBD2 covers 7 bases. V gave up 5 bases and J gave up 3 bases; unmatched junction bases: 10. The CDR3 length is 15 residues. CDR1 is SEHNR, CDR2 FQNEAQ, per germline (reference sequence). CDR3 in DNA: TGTGCCAGCAGCCCCCGGGACTATCTTCACTACGAGCAGTACTTC. As protein: CASSPRDYLHYEQYF.

In its sample, this clonotype was seen many times. V usage is TRBV28 and J usage is TRBJ2-7; 8 bases map to TRBD1. There are 13 residues in the CDR3. V was clipped by 4 bases and J by 6 bases; unmatched bases: 5. Per germline, CDR1 MDHEN and CDR2 SYDVKM. The CDR3 sequence: CASSSHGQGEQYF. CDR3 nucleotide sequence: TGTGCCAGCAGTTCCCATGGACAGGGCGAGCAGTACTTC. Drawing the rest from reference TRBV28 and TRBJ2-7, the complete variable domain is DVKVTQSSRYLVKRTGEKVFLECVQDMDHENMFWYRQDPGLGLRLIYFSYDVKMKEKGDIPEGYSVSREKKERFSLILESASTNQTSMYLCASSSHGQGEQYFGPGTRLTVT.

J is TRBJ2-1 and V is TRBV7-8; 8 positions agree with TRBD2. Trimming took 5 bases from V and 5 from J; bases not matched to a gene: 8. Germline V gene data show CDR1 as SGHVS and CDR2 as FQNEAQ. This CDR3 region has 15 residues. Here the CDR3 DNA reads TGTGCCAGCAGCATCAGCGGGAGTGGTGACAATGAGCAGTTCTTC. This gives the protein CASSISGSGDNEQFF.

In DNA, the CDR3 is TGTGCCAGCAGCTTGTTGGGACAGGGGATACACGAGCAGTACTTC. Translation gives CASSLLGQGIHEQYF. The chain recombines TRBV7-8 with TRBJ2-7; 10 bases align to TRBD1. CDR3 length equals 15 residues. The V segment lost 3 bases and the J segment 5 bases; nucleotides outside the gene matches: 7. Looked up from germline, CDR1 is SGHVS and CDR2 is FQNEAQ.

This clonotype has a handful of counts. V and J are TRBV6-5 and TRBJ1-2; D uncertain. The V and J ends lost 3 bases and 4 bases respectively, with 9 bases between them. The V gene's germline CDR1 is MNHEY and CDR2 SVGAGI. This CDR3 has 13 residues. The CDR3 is CASSYGRSYGYTF. CDR3 sequence (DNA): TGTGCCAGCAGTTATGGCAGATCCTATGGCTACACCTTC.

This chain joins TRBV20-1 and TRBJ1-5, with D possibly being TRBD1 (6 bases). The CDR3 totals 13 residues. V was shortened by 4 bases and J by 3 bases, with 10 bases between the two germline ends. CDR1 and CDR2 from the germline V gene are DFQATT and SNEGSKA (reference sequence). In nucleotides, the CDR3 is TGCAGTGCTAAGGAGGGGGTCAATCAGCCCCAGCATTTT. Encoded protein: CSAKEGVNQPQHF.

Ten or more counts support this clonotype. The V and J genes are TRBV5-5 and TRBJ2-3; TRBD2 agrees at 12 bases. CDR1 SGHKS and CDR2 YYEKEE come from the germline V gene (reference sequence). The V gene end was trimmed by 4 bases and the J gene end by 2 bases; junction bases not matched to a gene: 5. CDR3 size: 16 residues. The CDR3 region has the DNA TGTGCCAGCAGCCCGACTAGCGGGGGCTTCACAGATACGCAGTATTTT. Amino acids: CASSPTSGGFTDTQYF.

In this sample, this clonotype turned up a few times. V and J are TRBV12-3 or TRBV12-4 and TRBJ1-2; D is undetermined. Trimming pared 1 base from V and 4 bases from J, leaving 7 bases between. The CDR3 is made up of 13 amino acids. CDR3 loop: CASSLGEGYGYTF. The CDR3 coding sequence is TGTGCCAGCAGTTTAGGAGAAGGCTATGGCTACACCTTC.

The table lists this clonotype with a few counts. The chain's CDR3 is CASSLLGRTDIYEQYF. The CDR3 nucleotides are TGTGCCAGCAGTTTACTTGGGAGGACAGATATCTACGAGCAGTACTTC. The V call is TRBV12-3 or TRBV12-4, the J call TRBJ2-7; D may correspond to TRBD1 or TRBD2 (6 bases each). V dropped 2 bases and J dropped 3 bases, with 17 bases sitting between them. The CDR3 runs 16 residues.

V and J are TRBV10-3 and TRBJ2-7; 15 nucleotides match TRBD2. V dropped 0 bases and J dropped 1; count of bases not matched to a gene: 4. CDR3 length: 18 residues. Germline CDR1 reads ENHRY; CDR2 reads SYGVKD. The DNA for the CDR3 is TGTGCCATCAGTGAGTCGGGACTAGCGGGGGGTCTATCCTACGAGCAGTACTTC. Translation: CAISESGLAGGLSYEQYF.

This clonotype was observed a few times. The rearrangement joins TRBV30 to TRBJ2-2, with no clear D. V was cut by 7 bases and J by 1 base, with 7 bases left in between. This CDR3 comprises 12 residues. Germline CDR1 reads GTSNPN; CDR2 reads SVGIG (reference sequence). CDR3 loop: CASTGNTGELFF. CDR3 DNA: TGTGCCTCCACCGGGAACACCGGGGAGCTGTTTTTT.

This chain links TRBV28 with TRBJ1-6; D remains unclear. Germline CDR1 reads MDHEN; CDR2 reads SYDVKM. The CDR3 length is 15 residues. V gave up 2 bases and J gave up 6 bases, with 11 bases separating them. In nucleotides, the CDR3 is TGTGCCAGCAGTTTAGACTCCGGCCTTAATTCACCCCTCCACTTT. Encoded protein: CASSLDSGLNSPLHF.

This clonotype was seen more than once but under ten times. The V and J genes are TRBV9 and TRBJ1-1; no firm D call. CDR1 SGDLS and CDR2 YYNGEE come from the germline V gene. This CDR3 contains 14 residues. With 0 bases removed from V and 1 base from J, the gap between germline ends came to 7 bases. The CDR3 DNA is TGTGCCAGCAGCGTAGCTCTCAAGAACACTGAAGCTTTCTTT. Protein: CASSVALKNTEAFF. The full variable domain, rest sourced from reference TRBV9 and TRBJ1-1, is DSGVTQTPKHLITATGQRVTLRCSPRSGDLSVYWYQQSLDQGLQFLIQYYNGEERAKGNILERFSAQQFPDLHSELNLSSLELGDSALYFCASSVALKNTEAFFGQGTRLTVV.